One and the same sample provided the 30 T cell receptor beta chains below, sequenced in a study of PD-L1 blockade in urothelial cancer. Using immunoSEQ multiplex PCR, the repertoire was profiled, and TCRdb retains in-frame clones only, with some absent. Counted here are 100,000 or so clones, about 89% occurring once; the ten biggest clones make up roughly 0.93%. Sequenced material: PBMCs, taken around atezolizumab (anti-PD-L1) treatment. All receptors derive from a woman older than 75 with urothelial cancer.

The CDR3 loop reads CAWSAGLNTEAFF. CDR3 bases: TGTGCCTGGAGTGCGGGGTTGAACACTGAAGCTTTCTTT. The rearrangement links TRBV30 to TRBJ1-1; D is ambiguous. Trimming left V 1 base short and J 0 bases short, with 6 bases between. Germline V gene sequence: CDR1 GTSNPN, CDR2 SVGIG (reference sequence). The CDR3 is 13 residues long.

As DNA, the CDR3 is TGTGCCGGAGCGGGAGTGACGGAGACCCAGTACTTC. Its translation is CAGAGVTETQYF. The chain uses TRBV7-8 and TRBJ2-5, with TRBD2 matching over 8 bases. J lost 5 bases, V lost 11 bases, and 7 bases had no gene match. The germline V gene has CDR1 SGHVS and CDR2 FQNEAQ. The CDR3 length is 12 residues. Complete variable domain (other parts from reference TRBV7-8 and TRBJ2-5): GAGVSQSPRYKVAKRGQDVALRCDPISGHVSLFWYQQALGQGPEFLTYFQNEAQLDKSGLPSDRFFAERPEGSVSTLKIQRTQQEDSAVYLCAGAGVTETQYFGPGTRLLVL.

This clone was recorded only once. This chain joins TRBV5-4 and TRBJ2-7, with 8 bases fitting TRBD2. The germline CDR1 and CDR2 sequences are SGHNT and YYREEE (reference sequence). V dropped 4 bases and J dropped 6; count of bases not matched to a gene: 9. This CDR3 spans 14 amino acids. The CDR3 here is CASSASGPPVEQYF. As DNA, the CDR3 is TGTGCCAGCAGCGCTAGCGGGCCCCCGGTCGAGCAGTACTTC.

The rearrangement links TRBV19 to TRBJ2-2; possibly TRBD2 for D (6 bases). This CDR3 is built from 16 residues. The germline V and J ends were trimmed by 5 bases and 2 bases, with 15 bases remaining between them. Germline V gives CDR1 LNHDA, CDR2 SQIVND (reference sequence). DNA for the CDR3: TGTGCCAGTAGTCCCCTCCCGGACTATAACACCGGGGAGCTGTTTTTT. Its translation is CASSPLPDYNTGELFF.

The V and J genes are TRBV28 and TRBJ1-5, with D unresolved. Germline CDR1 is MDHEN and CDR2 is SYDVKM. With 2 bases removed from V and 1 base from J, the gap between germline ends came to 6 bases. The CDR3 spans 14 residues. CDR3 nucleotide sequence: TGTGCCAGCAGTTTACTTCCGAGCAATCAGCCCCAGCATTTT. Its translation is CASSLLPSNQPQHF.

The chain combines TRBV7-2 with TRBJ2-1; D is perhaps TRBD2 (5 bases). Germline V CDR1 and CDR2: SGHTA, FQGNSA. The CDR3 has 14 amino acids. V lost 3 bases and J 5 bases, leaving 11 bases between the germline ends. The CDR3 sequence: CASSFKRLDNEQFF. DNA of the CDR3: TGTGCCAGCAGCTTCAAGCGGTTGGACAATGAGCAGTTCTTC.

V is TRBV11-2 and J is TRBJ1-5, with D hard to call. The CDR3 is made up of 12 amino acids. Trimming took 0 bases from V and 9 from J, leaving 6 bases between them. Germline-derived CDR1 and CDR2 are SGHAT and FQNNGV. CDR3 sequence (DNA): TGTGCCAGCAGCTTAGACGTCGGGCCCCAGCATTTT. It codes for CASSLDVGPQHF.

This clone came up a few times. CDR3 loop: CASSLAARTDTQYF. CDR3 DNA: TGTGCCAGCAGCTTGGCCGCTAGAACAGATACGCAGTATTTT. The chain is built from TRBV5-6 and TRBJ2-3; D not certain. Looked up from germline, CDR1 is SGHDT and CDR2 is YYEEEE. The CDR3 extends over 14 amino acids. V lost 0 bases, J lost 3 bases, and 8 bases lay in between.

The chain carries TRBV9 and TRBJ2-5; TRBD2 matches at 7 bases. The CDR3 is 14 residues long. J lost 5 bases, V lost 4 bases, and 8 bases had no gene match. The germline V gene encodes CDR1 SGDLS and CDR2 YYNGEE. The CDR3 is CASSSASGGETQYF. The CDR3 region has the DNA TGTGCCAGCAGCTCCGCTAGCGGAGGGGAGACCCAGTACTTC.

V is TRBV7-2 and J is TRBJ1-2; D gene unclear. Germline V gene data show CDR1 as SGHTA and CDR2 as FQGNSA. V was pared by 4 bases and J by 5 bases, with 11 bases between. The CDR3 extends over 13 amino acids. The CDR3 reads CASSSRPEYGYTF. In DNA form, the CDR3 reads TGTGCCAGCAGCTCTCGTCCGGAGTATGGCTACACCTTC.

This clone was counted once. The chain joins TRBV13 to TRBJ2-1; TRBD2 aligns across 7 bases. CDR1 PRHDT and CDR2 FYEKMQ come from the germline V gene (reference sequence). The CDR3 extends over 15 amino acids. V gave up 4 bases and J gave up 10 bases; unmatched junction bases: 13. The CDR3 region is CASSYLQRDMGEQFF. In DNA form, the CDR3 reads TGTGCCAGCAGCTACCTGCAGCGGGATATGGGGGAGCAGTTCTTC.

The rearrangement uses TRBV11-2 and TRBJ1-5; 8 positions agree with TRBD1. Germline V lookup: CDR1 SGHAT, CDR2 FQNNGV. Trimming removed 4 bases from V and 10 bases from J; junction bases left unmatched: 9. The CDR3 length is 14 residues. Here the CDR3 DNA reads TGTGCCAGCAGCTCGGGACAGGATCAAGGTCCCCAGCATTTT. Residues: CASSSGQDQGPQHF.

This clone appeared once. V gene TRBV19 combines with J gene TRBJ1-2, with 10 bases identical to TRBD1. The germline V gene has CDR1 LNHDA and CDR2 SQIVND (reference sequence). This CDR3 has 15 amino acids. The V gene end was trimmed by 3 bases and the J gene end by 5 bases; junction bases not matched to a gene: 6. CDR3 residues: CASSISTGGMYGYTF. Here the CDR3 DNA reads TGTGCCAGTAGTATTTCGACAGGGGGCATGTATGGCTACACCTTC.

This chain uses TRBV5-1 with TRBJ2-3; D remains ambiguous. Germline CDR1 SGHRS, CDR2 YFSETQ. The V end was cut by 0 bases, the J end by 4 bases, with 3 bases between. This CDR3 has 12 amino acids. The CDR3 DNA sequence: TGCGCCAGCAGCTTGGCGGCAGATACGCAGTATTTT. Its protein is CASSLAADTQYF.

CDR3 loop: CASSFPGLGSREQYF. In DNA form, the CDR3 reads TGTGCCAGCAGCTTTCCGGGACTAGGGTCGCGGGAGCAGTACTTC. The gene calls are TRBV7-9 and TRBJ2-7, with 8 nucleotides matching TRBD2. The CDR3 has 15 residues. Germline V gene lookup returns CDR1 SEHNR and CDR2 FQNEAQ (reference sequence). The J segment lost 7 bases and the V segment lost 3 bases, leaving 11 bases of the junction unmatched.

J is TRBJ2-7 and V is TRBV28; D is undetermined. Per the germline V gene, CDR1 is MDHEN and CDR2 is SYDVKM. The CDR3 is made up of 17 amino acids. The germline V and J ends were trimmed by 4 bases and 4 bases, with 23 bases remaining between them. Here the CDR3 reads CASSSRVQKKAVYEQYF. For the CDR3, the DNA is TGTGCCAGCAGTTCCCGCGTCCAAAAAAAAGCTGTGTACGAGCAGTACTTC.

This chain joins TRBV6-6 and TRBJ2-7; D perhaps matches TRBD2 (5 bases). The CDR3 consists of 12 residues. Per germline, CDR1 MNHNY and CDR2 SVGAGI (reference sequence). V lost 6 bases to trimming and J lost 7 bases, with 13 bases between them. The DNA of the CDR3 is TGTGCCAGCAGCCCCGCCGGGGTTGAGCAGTACTTC. Translation gives CASSPAGVEQYF.

The chain joins TRBV29-1 to TRBJ1-2; the match to TRBD1 covers 9 bases. Germline CDR1 reads SQVTM; CDR2 reads ANQGSEA. This CDR3 contains 12 residues. The ends lost 6 bases at V and 7 bases at J; junction bases unmatched: 6. This CDR3 is CSVTWDRVGYTF. DNA for the CDR3: TGCAGCGTGACTTGGGACAGGGTTGGCTACACCTTC.

The CDR3 spells CASSLGLAGANTGELFF. CDR3 sequence (DNA): TGCGCCAGCAGTCTGGGACTAGCGGGAGCGAACACCGGGGAGCTGTTTTTT. This chain joins TRBV5-1 and TRBJ2-2, with TRBD2 matching 14 bases. The CDR3 is 17 amino acids. Germline CDR1 and CDR2: SGHRS and YFSETQ. V lost 5 bases and J lost 0; bases outside the gene matches: 3.

V and J are TRBV15 and TRBJ2-1, with TRBD2 matching 9 bases. This CDR3 comprises 15 residues. V trimming: 0 bases; J trimming: 9 bases; junction bases outside the gene matches: 6. CDR1 and CDR2 (germline): LNHNV, YYDKDF (reference sequence). Written as DNA, the CDR3 is TGTGCCACCAGCAGAGATGGCGGGAGGGCTTCTGAGCAGTTCTTC. It codes for CATSRDGGRASEQFF.

The V gene is TRBV6-1, the J gene TRBJ2-7; 9 bases align to TRBD1. The ends lost 6 bases at V and 7 bases at J; junction bases unmatched: 13. Looked up from germline, CDR1 is MNHNS and CDR2 is SASEGT. CDR3 size: 15 residues. The CDR3 DNA follows: TGTGCCAGCAGATACGGACAGGGGCTCAGGGGGGAGCAGTACTTC. This translates into CASRYGQGLRGEQYF.

This chain connects TRBV27 to TRBJ2-7; possibly TRBD1 for D (8 bases). Germline V gene sequence: CDR1 MNHEY, CDR2 SMNVEV (reference sequence). The CDR3 sequence is 18 residues long. V shed 8 bases and J shed 3 bases, with 29 bases lying between them. CDR3 bases: TGTGCCAGCGGGGAGGACAGGGCTATCTCGCGGGGGCTCTACGAGCAGTACTTC. Its translation: CASGEDRAISRGLYEQYF.

The genes are TRBV29-1 and TRBJ2-7, with TRBD1 as a possible D gene (8 bases). The CDR3 is 13 amino acids. The V end lost 6 bases, the J end lost 5 bases, and 17 bases lay between the germline ends. Germline V lookup: CDR1 SQVTM, CDR2 ANQGSEA. The CDR3 nucleotides are TGCAGCGTGGCTGACAGGGGAGGGCACGAGCAGTACTTC. This sequence encodes CSVADRGGHEQYF.

In this sample, this clone turned up a few times. The V gene is TRBV5-1, the J gene TRBJ2-7, with TRBD2 matching over 8 bases. V was clipped by 0 bases and J by 7 bases; unmatched bases: 3. The CDR3 has 13 residues. Looked up from germline, CDR1 is SGHRS and CDR2 is YFSETQ. The CDR3 protein is CASSLGLAREQYF. The CDR3 DNA follows: TGCGCCAGCAGCTTGGGACTAGCGCGGGAGCAGTACTTC. Together with reference TRBV5-1 and TRBJ2-7, the CDR3 gives the full variable domain: KAGVTQTPRYLIKTRGQQVTLSCSPISGHRSVSWYQQTPGQGLQFLFEYFSETQRNKGNFPGRFSGRQFSNSRSEMNVSTLELGDSALYLCASSLGLAREQYFGPGTRLTVT.

The rearrangement joins TRBV5-1 to TRBJ2-7; 7 positions match TRBD1. This CDR3 comprises 15 residues. With 8 bases clipped from V and 5 bases from J, the junction kept 16 bases outside the gene matches. Germline assignment: CDR1 SGHRS and CDR2 YFSETQ. The CDR3 region is CASSTGDSLSHEQYF. CDR3 coding DNA: TGCGCCAGTTCTACAGGGGACAGCCTTTCCCACGAGCAGTACTTC. The variable domain in full, completed from reference TRBV5-1 and TRBJ2-7, reads KAGVTQTPRYLIKTRGQQVTLSCSPISGHRSVSWYQQTPGQGLQFLFEYFSETQRNKGNFPGRFSGRQFSNSRSEMNVSTLELGDSALYLCASSTGDSLSHEQYFGPGTRLTVT.

The CDR3 nucleotides are TGTGCCAGCAGTGAAGAGACAGGCCTTTATGGCTACACCTTC. Translation: CASSEETGLYGYTF. The rearrangement joins TRBV25-1 to TRBJ1-2; D perhaps matches TRBD1 (6 bases). The V and J ends lost 2 bases and 5 bases respectively, with 12 bases between them. Germline V gives CDR1 MGHDK, CDR2 SYGVNS. The CDR3 consists of 14 residues.

The chain carries TRBV10-3 and TRBJ1-1; 7 bases fit TRBD1. Losses at the gene ends were 2 bases for V and 5 bases for J; bases not matched to a gene: 5. In germline, CDR1 is ENHRY, CDR2 SYGVKD. The CDR3 extends over 14 amino acids. CDR3 sequence (DNA): TGTGCCATCAGTGAGCGTCCAGGGGGAACTGAAGCTTTCTTT. Its protein is CAISERPGGTEAFF.

This chain uses TRBV15 with TRBJ2-1; TRBD2 agrees at 8 bases. CDR1 is LNHNV and CDR2 is YYDKDF in the germline V gene (reference sequence). The CDR3 extends over 15 amino acids. The J segment lost 9 bases and the V segment lost 2 bases, leaving 9 bases of the junction unmatched. The CDR3 loop is CATSRTGTSGFEQFF. The CDR3 region has the DNA TGTGCCACCAGCAGAACCGGGACTAGTGGCTTTGAGCAGTTCTTC.

This chain uses TRBV7-9 with TRBJ2-1; 7 bases are shared with TRBD1. Per germline, CDR1 SEHNR and CDR2 FQNEAQ (reference sequence). CDR3 length equals 17 residues. After removal of 3 bases from V and 0 bases from J, the junction contained 8 bases not matched to a gene. This CDR3 reads CASSLEDRVFSYNEQFF. Written as DNA, the CDR3 is TGTGCCAGCAGCTTGGAAGACAGGGTGTTCTCCTACAATGAGCAGTTCTTC. The variable domain in full, completed from reference TRBV7-9 and TRBJ2-1, reads DTGVSQNPRHKITKRGQNVTFRCDPISEHNRLYWYRQTLGQGPEFLTYFQNEAQLEKSRLLSDRFSAERPKGSFSTLEIQRTEQGDSAMYLCASSLEDRVFSYNEQFFGPGTRLTVL.

This chain links TRBV18 with TRBJ1-2; a possible D gene is TRBD1 (5 bases). Germline V lookup: CDR1 KGHSH, CDR2 LQKENI. The CDR3 has 16 residues. V lost 0 bases and J lost 4, with 15 bases in between. CDR3 residues: CASSPPSSGAGYGYTF. CDR3 nucleotide sequence: TGTGCCAGCTCACCACCGTCTTCTGGGGCTGGCTATGGCTACACCTTC.